This is a list of T cell receptor beta chains from one sample in a study of blood T cells in healthy people across ages. A single record per CDR3 protein comes from TCRdb applying MiXCR to the 5' RACE reads. The table records approximately 1.5 million distinct CDR3 sequences, around 40% of them present only once. The sequencing sample was made of blood. Receptor source: a woman aged 18-35 years in good health. CDR3s include the opening cysteine and the closing phenylalanine or tryptophan. The D gene is left open where the match is weak. A row's size may be missing; if present it is once, few, many or a size class.

d_call | j_call | clone_size | cdr3_length | v_call | cdr3_aa | cdr3_nt
TRBD1 | TRBJ2-7 | few | 15 | TRBV2 | CASKSSRTGPYEQYF | TGTGCCAGCAAATCGTCTCGGACAGGGCCCTACGAGCAGTACTTC
TRBD1 | TRBJ2-4 | few | 14 | TRBV18 | CASSRGTERNIQYF | TGTGCCAGCTCAAGAGGGACAGAACGAAACATTCAGTACTTC
- | TRBJ1-4 | - | 14 | TRBV5-1 | CASNEGRTNEKLFF | TGCGCCAGCAACGAGGGACGGACCAATGAAAAACTGTTTTTT
- | TRBJ2-3 | - | 14 | TRBV24-1 | CATSDQSGADTQYF | TGTGCCACCAGTGATCAGAGCGGAGCAGATACGCAGTATTTT
- | TRBJ1-5 | - | 15 | TRBV6-5 | CASSYSMTAHQPQHF | TGTGCCAGCAGTTACTCGATGACAGCTCATCAGCCCCAGCATTTT
- | TRBJ2-7 | - | 13 | TRBV14 | CASSQVHVYEQYF | TGTGCCAGCAGCCAAGTCCATGTCTACGAGCAGTACTTC
TRBD1 | TRBJ2-3 | few | 13 | TRBV20-1 | CSARDRVIDTQYF | TGCAGTGCCCGGGACAGGGTGATAGATACGCAGTATTTT
TRBD2 | TRBJ2-1 | - | 18 | TRBV7-9 | CASSVLAGGYGSYNEQFF | TGTGCCAGCAGCGTACTAGCGGGAGGGTACGGCTCCTACAATGAGCAGTTCTTC
- | TRBJ2-1 | few | 11 | TRBV20-1 | CSARLGGEQFF | TGCAGTGCTAGGTTGGGCGGTGAGCAGTTCTTC
- | TRBJ2-3 | - | 17 | TRBV6-5 | CASSYGNRRSRTDTQYF | TGTGCCAGCAGTTACGGGAACAGGCGCTCTAGGACAGATACGCAGTATTTT
- | TRBJ1-2 | many | 12 | TRBV12-3/TRBV12-4 | CASSDGRYGYTF | TGTGCCAGCAGTGACGGACGGTATGGCTACACCTTC
TRBD1 | TRBJ1-2 | - | 14 | TRBV7-2 | CASSSQGVLYGYTF | TGTGCCAGCAGCTCTCAGGGGGTTCTCTATGGCTACACCTTC
- | TRBJ1-2 | - | 15 | TRBV27 | CASRGGKTGPHGYTF | TGTGCCAGCAGGGGAGGGAAAACAGGGCCCCATGGCTACACCTTC
TRBD2 | TRBJ2-7 | few | 17 | TRBV3-1 | CASSQDRTSGSSYEQYF | TGTGCCAGCAGCCAAGATAGGACTAGCGGTAGCTCCTACGAGCAGTACTTC
TRBD1 | TRBJ2-1 | - | 14 | TRBV29-1 | CSVDDRAMDNEQFF | TGCAGCGTGGATGACAGGGCAATGGACAATGAGCAGTTCTTC
TRBD1 | TRBJ2-3 | many | 19 | TRBV4-3 | CASSQDRRGQGSSTDTQYF | TGCGCCAGCAGCCAAGATAGAAGGGGACAGGGGTCTAGCACAGATACGCAGTATTTT
TRBD1 | TRBJ1-2 | - | 10 | TRBV20-1 | CSATTGTDTF | TGCAGTGCTACTACCGGGACAGACACCTTC
- | TRBJ2-7 | few | 15 | TRBV6-4 | CASSDEWGPRSEQYF | TGTGCCAGCAGTGACGAGTGGGGACCCCGCTCCGAGCAGTACTTC
- | TRBJ1-4 | - | 15 | TRBV13 | CASSYDRATNEKLFF | TGTGCCAGCAGCTACGACCGAGCAACTAATGAAAAACTGTTTTTT
- | TRBJ2-2 | - | 13 | TRBV6-6 | CASRHTVAGELFF | TGTGCCAGCAGACACACGGTGGCCGGGGAGCTGTTTTTT
- | TRBJ1-2 | few | 14 | TRBV9 | CASSVDPSSYGYTF | TGTGCCAGCAGCGTAGACCCCAGCTCCTATGGCTACACCTTC
TRBD2 | TRBJ2-1 | - | 16 | TRBV11-1 | CASSPPRGSAYNEQFF | TGTGCCAGCAGCCCTCCCCGCGGGAGTGCTTACAATGAGCAGTTCTTC
- | TRBJ2-3 | few | 13 | TRBV27 | CASSSHRGDTQYF | TGTGCCAGCAGTTCCCATCGGGGGGATACGCAGTATTTT
- | TRBJ1-5 | - | 15 | TRBV27 | CASSPRRQKGQPQHF | TGTGCCAGCAGCCCCCGGCGGCAGAAGGGTCAGCCCCAGCATTTT
- | TRBJ2-5 | - | 15 | TRBV30 | CAWSDLRASWETQYF | TGTGCCTGGAGTGACCTTCGGGCGTCATGGGAGACCCAGTACTTC